This T cell receptor (beta chain) appears in the sequencing data of a study of T cell responses to AZD1222 COVID-19 vaccine. Study-wide results and caveats: Regions 160-218 and 743-854 dominated among vaccine-associated CD4 TCRs spanning spike.

Germline CDR1 and CDR2: SNHLY and FYNNEI. V shed 10 bases, J shed 11 bases, and the junction held 13 bases outside the gene matches. The CDR3 totals 14 residues. As regards this clone: The antigen is undetermined.

Repertoires were generated with immunoSEQ multiplex PCR, while TCRdb's copy carries only in-frame clones and drops some. This table has roughly 130,000 clones, around 84% appearing once. The chain recombines TRBV2 with TRBJ2-1; 11 nucleotides align to TRBD2. The input for sequencing was peripheral blood, taken on day 0 of AZD1222 vaccination. This TCR was sampled from an adult in good health. The CDR3 is CATLGTSGAGKQFF. CDR3 in DNA: TGTGCCACCCTAGGGACTAGCGGAGCCGGTAAGCAGTTCTTC.